The present T cell receptor (beta chain) was sequenced within a study of blood T cell repertoires in COVID-19. The data were produced by immunoSEQ multiplex PCR, yet TCRdb's version contains in-frame clones alone and is incomplete. The data show approximately 330,000 clones, 89% seen once. V gave up 1 base and J gave up 4 bases, with 17 bases separating them. The CDR3 length is 17 residues. The germline gives CDR1 SGHAT, CDR2 FQNNGV. The sequence came from a woman aged 25 to 39 who had recovered from COVID-19. The V gene is TRBV11-2, the J gene TRBJ2-1; D unclear. The sequencing input was PBMCs or T cells enriched from blood (not recorded which). The CDR3 protein is CASSLASTYRPYNEQFF. Here the CDR3 DNA reads TGTGCCAGCAGCTTAGCCTCTACGTACCGTCCTTACAATGAGCAGTTCTTC.